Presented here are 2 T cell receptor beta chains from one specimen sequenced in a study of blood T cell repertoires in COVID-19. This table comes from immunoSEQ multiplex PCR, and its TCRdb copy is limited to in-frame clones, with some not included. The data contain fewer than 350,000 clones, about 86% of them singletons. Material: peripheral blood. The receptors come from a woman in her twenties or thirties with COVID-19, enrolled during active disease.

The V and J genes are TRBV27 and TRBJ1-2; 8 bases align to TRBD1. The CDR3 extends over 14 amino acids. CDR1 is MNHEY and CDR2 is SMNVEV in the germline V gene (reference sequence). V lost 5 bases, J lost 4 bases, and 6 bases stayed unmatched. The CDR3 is CASSRRDRLYGYTF. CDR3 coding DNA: TGTGCCAGCAGTCGCCGGGACAGGCTCTATGGCTACACCTTC.

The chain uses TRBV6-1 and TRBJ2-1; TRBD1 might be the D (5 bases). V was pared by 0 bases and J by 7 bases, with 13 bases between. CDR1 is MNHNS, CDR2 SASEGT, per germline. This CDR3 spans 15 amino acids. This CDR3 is CASSEAGSGSNEQFF. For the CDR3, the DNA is TGTGCCAGCAGTGAAGCGGGCTCAGGGTCAAATGAGCAGTTCTTC.